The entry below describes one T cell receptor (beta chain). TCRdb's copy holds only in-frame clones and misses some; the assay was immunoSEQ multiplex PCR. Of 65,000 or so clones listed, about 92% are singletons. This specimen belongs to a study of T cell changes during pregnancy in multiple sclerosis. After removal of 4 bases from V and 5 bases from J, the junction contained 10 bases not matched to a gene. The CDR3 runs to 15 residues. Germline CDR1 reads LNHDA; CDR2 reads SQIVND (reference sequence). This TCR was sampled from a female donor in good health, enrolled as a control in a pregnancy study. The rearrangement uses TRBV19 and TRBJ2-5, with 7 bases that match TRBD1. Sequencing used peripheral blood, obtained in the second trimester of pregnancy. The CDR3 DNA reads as TGTGCCAGTAGTAGGGGAAGACAGGGTTCGGAGACCCAGTACTTC. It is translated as CASSRGRQGSETQYF.